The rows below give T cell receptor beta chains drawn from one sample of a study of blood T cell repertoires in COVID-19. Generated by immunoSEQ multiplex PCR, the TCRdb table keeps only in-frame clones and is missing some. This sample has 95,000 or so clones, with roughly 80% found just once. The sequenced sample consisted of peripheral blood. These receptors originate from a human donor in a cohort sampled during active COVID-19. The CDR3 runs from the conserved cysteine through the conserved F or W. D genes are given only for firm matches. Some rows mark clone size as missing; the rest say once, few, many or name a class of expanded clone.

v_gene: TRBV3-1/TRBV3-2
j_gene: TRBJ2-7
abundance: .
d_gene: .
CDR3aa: CASSQQPQGYEQYF
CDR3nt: TGTGCCAGCAGCCAACAACCACAGGGATACGAGCAGTACTTC

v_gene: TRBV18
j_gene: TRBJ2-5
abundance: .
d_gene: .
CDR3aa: CASSPQDLETQYF
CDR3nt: TGTGCCAGCTCACCCCAGGACTTAGAGACCCAGTACTTC

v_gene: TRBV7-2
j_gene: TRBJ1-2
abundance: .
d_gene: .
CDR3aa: CASSPDSSQRYGYTF
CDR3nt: TGTGCCAGCAGCCCCGACAGTAGCCAGAGGTATGGCTACACCTTC

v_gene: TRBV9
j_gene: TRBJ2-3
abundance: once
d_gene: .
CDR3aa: CASSVDRAIDTQYF
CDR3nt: TGTGCCAGCAGCGTAGACAGGGCGATAGATACGCAGTATTTT

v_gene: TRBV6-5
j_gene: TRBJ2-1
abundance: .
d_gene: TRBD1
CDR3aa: CASSDRGRNDEQFF
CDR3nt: TGTGCCAGCAGCGACAGGGGGCGCAACGATGAGCAGTTCTTC

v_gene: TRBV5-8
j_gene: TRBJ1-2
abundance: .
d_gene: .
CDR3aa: CASRRDLANYGYTF
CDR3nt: TGTGCCAGCAGGCGGGACTTAGCTAACTATGGCTACACCTTC

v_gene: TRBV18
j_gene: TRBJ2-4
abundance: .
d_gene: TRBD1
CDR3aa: CASSPGDSLSRNIQYF
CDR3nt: TGTGCCAGCTCACCCGGGGACAGTTTGTCCCGAAACATTCAGTACTTC

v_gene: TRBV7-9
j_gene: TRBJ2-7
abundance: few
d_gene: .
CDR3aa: CASSSEYGSYEQYF
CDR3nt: TGTGCCAGCAGCTCCGAGTACGGCTCCTACGAGCAGTACTTC

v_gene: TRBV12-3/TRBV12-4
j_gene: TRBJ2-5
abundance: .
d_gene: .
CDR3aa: CASRRNTRETQYF
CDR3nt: TGTGCCAGCAGGCGGAACACCCGAGAGACCCAGTACTTC

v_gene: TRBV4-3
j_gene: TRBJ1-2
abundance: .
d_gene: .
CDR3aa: CASSPVGGQTNYGYTF
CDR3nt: TGCGCCAGCAGCCCCGTAGGAGGACAGACTAACTATGGCTACACCTTC

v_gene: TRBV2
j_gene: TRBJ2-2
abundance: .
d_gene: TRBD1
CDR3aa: CASSRRQGRNTGELFF
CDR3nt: TGTGCCAGCAGTCGACGACAGGGGAGGAACACCGGGGAGCTGTTTTTT

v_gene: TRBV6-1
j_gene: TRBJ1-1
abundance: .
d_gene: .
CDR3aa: CASSDFSVNTEAFF
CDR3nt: TGTGCCAGCAGTGATTTCTCAGTGAACACTGAAGCTTTCTTT

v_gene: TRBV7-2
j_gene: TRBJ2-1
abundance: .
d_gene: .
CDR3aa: CASSFKFPSLAYNEQFF
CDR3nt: TGTGCCAGCAGCTTTAAATTCCCGAGCCTCGCCTACAATGAGCAGTTCTTC

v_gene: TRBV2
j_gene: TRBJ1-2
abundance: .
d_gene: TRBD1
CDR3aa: CASRPPGQGYGYTF
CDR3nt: TGTGCCAGCAGGCCCCCGGGACAGGGGTATGGCTACACCTTC

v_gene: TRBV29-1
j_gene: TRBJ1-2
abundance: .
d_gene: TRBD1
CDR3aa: CSVDRDRTYGYTF
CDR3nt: TGCAGCGTGGACCGGGACAGGACCTATGGCTACACCTTC

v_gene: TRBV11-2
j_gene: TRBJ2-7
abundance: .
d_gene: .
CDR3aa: CASSSISGYEQYF
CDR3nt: TGTGCCAGCAGCTCAATTAGCGGATACGAGCAGTACTTC

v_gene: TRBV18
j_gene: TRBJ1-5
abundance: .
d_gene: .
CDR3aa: CASSPSGGGAVQPQHF
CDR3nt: TGTGCCAGCTCACCATCCGGTGGCGGCGCAGTGCAGCCCCAGCATTTT

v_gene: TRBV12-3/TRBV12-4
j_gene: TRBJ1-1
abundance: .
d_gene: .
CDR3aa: CASSPSRGGEAFF
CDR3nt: TGTGCCAGCAGCCCAAGCCGGGGAGGCGAAGCTTTCTTT

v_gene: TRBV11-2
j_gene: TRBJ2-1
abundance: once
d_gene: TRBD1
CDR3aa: CASRTGVFGQFF
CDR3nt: TGTGCCTCCCGGACAGGGGTTTTTGGGCAGTTCTTC

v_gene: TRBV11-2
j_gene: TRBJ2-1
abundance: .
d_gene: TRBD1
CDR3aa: CASSWGTGRHNEQFF
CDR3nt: TGTGCCAGCAGCTGGGGGACAGGTCGGCACAATGAGCAGTTCTTC